A selection of T cell receptor beta chains follows, all from one sample in a study of CD8 T cells in Susac syndrome. Each CDR3 protein gets one entry after TCRdb re-called the immunoSEQ multiplex PCR reads with MiXCR. The sample comprises some 190,000 distinct CDR3 sequences, less than 95% of which are singletons, and 0.085% to 0.13% rests with the top ten. Sequenced sample: CD4+ T cells from PBMCs. The source of these receptors is a human donor in good health. Each CDR3 is given with its conserved first and last residue. The order of the fields is clone size, V gene, J gene, D gene, CDR3 DNA, CDR3 protein. A D gene is named only where the DNA matches it firmly. Rows may omit the clone size; those that give it use once, few, many or a size class.

abundance: once
v_gene: TRBV4-3
j_gene: TRBJ2-7
d_gene: TRBD2
CDR3nt: TGCGCCAGCAGCCAAGTCCATCTAGCGGGCTCAGGCGAGCAGTACTTC
CDR3aa: CASSQVHLAGSGEQYF

abundance: .
v_gene: TRBV27
j_gene: TRBJ2-7
d_gene: .
CDR3nt: TGTGCCAGCAGTTCCCGCTTCGCCCCTTACGAGCAGTACTTC
CDR3aa: CASSSRFAPYEQYF

abundance: .
v_gene: TRBV29-1
j_gene: TRBJ2-2
d_gene: TRBD1
CDR3nt: TGCAGCGTACAGGGGGCAACGAACACCGGGGAGCTGTTTTTT
CDR3aa: CSVQGATNTGELFF

abundance: .
v_gene: TRBV6-2/TRBV6-3
j_gene: TRBJ2-1
d_gene: .
CDR3nt: TGTGCCAGCAGTTCCCTACTAGCACCCTACAATGAGCAGTTCTTC
CDR3aa: CASSSLLAPYNEQFF

abundance: .
v_gene: TRBV15
j_gene: TRBJ2-1
d_gene: .
CDR3nt: TGTGCCACCAGCAGAAGACTAGGAGGGTACAATGAGCAGTTCTTC
CDR3aa: CATSRRLGGYNEQFF

abundance: .
v_gene: TRBV9
j_gene: TRBJ2-1
d_gene: .
CDR3nt: TGTGCCAGCAGCCCAGGGGCCTACAATGAGCAGTTCTTC
CDR3aa: CASSPGAYNEQFF

abundance: .
v_gene: TRBV12-3/TRBV12-4
j_gene: TRBJ2-7
d_gene: TRBD2
CDR3nt: TGTGCCAGCTCCCGAGCGGGAGTGCGCGAGCAGTACTTC
CDR3aa: CASSRAGVREQYF

abundance: .
v_gene: TRBV29-1
j_gene: TRBJ2-3
d_gene: TRBD2
CDR3nt: TGCAGCGTGGGGGGGAGCTACACAGATACGCAGTATTTT
CDR3aa: CSVGGSYTDTQYF

abundance: .
v_gene: TRBV29-1
j_gene: TRBJ2-2
d_gene: TRBD1
CDR3nt: TGCAGCGTTGAAGGTGGACAGGGGGCCGGGGAGCTGTTTTTT
CDR3aa: CSVEGGQGAGELFF

abundance: .
v_gene: TRBV9
j_gene: TRBJ2-1
d_gene: .
CDR3nt: TGTGCCAGCAGCGTACGGGGTGATGAGCAGTTCTTC
CDR3aa: CASSVRGDEQFF

abundance: .
v_gene: TRBV20-1
j_gene: TRBJ2-1
d_gene: .
CDR3nt: TGCAGTGCTAGAGATCAAGCGGTTTACAATGAGCAGTTCTTC
CDR3aa: CSARDQAVYNEQFF

abundance: .
v_gene: TRBV9
j_gene: TRBJ2-7
d_gene: .
CDR3nt: TGTGCCAGCCGGGAAGACCACGAGCAGTACTTC
CDR3aa: CASREDHEQYF

abundance: .
v_gene: TRBV7-6
j_gene: TRBJ2-7
d_gene: TRBD1
CDR3nt: TGTGCCAGCAGCTCGGGACAGCGGCACTCCTACGAGCAGTACTTC
CDR3aa: CASSSGQRHSYEQYF

abundance: .
v_gene: TRBV30
j_gene: TRBJ2-6
d_gene: .
CDR3nt: TGTGCCTGGAGTGTATCTGGGGCCAACGTCCTGACTTTC
CDR3aa: CAWSVSGANVLTF

abundance: .
v_gene: TRBV5-1
j_gene: TRBJ2-1
d_gene: TRBD1
CDR3nt: TGCGCCAGCAGCTTGGTAGGGGGCTACGAGCAGTTCTTC
CDR3aa: CASSLVGGYEQFF

abundance: .
v_gene: TRBV27
j_gene: TRBJ2-1
d_gene: TRBD2
CDR3nt: TGTGCCAGCGCCTCTGGGGCGGGAGGGCCCAATGAGCAGTTCTTC
CDR3aa: CASASGAGGPNEQFF

abundance: .
v_gene: TRBV7-9
j_gene: TRBJ2-1
d_gene: .
CDR3nt: TGTGCCAGCAGTTTAACCCAGGGGAGAAATGAGCAGTTCTTC
CDR3aa: CASSLTQGRNEQFF

abundance: .
v_gene: TRBV12-3/TRBV12-4
j_gene: TRBJ2-7
d_gene: .
CDR3nt: TGTGCCAGCAGGGGCAGGGAAAAGGGGCTTCACGAGCAGTACTTC
CDR3aa: CASRGREKGLHEQYF

abundance: .
v_gene: TRBV4-3
j_gene: TRBJ2-7
d_gene: TRBD2
CDR3nt: TGCGCCAGCAGCCCTACCACAAGCGGGAGGTATAACGAGCAGTACTTC
CDR3aa: CASSPTTSGRYNEQYF

abundance: .
v_gene: TRBV6-2/TRBV6-3
j_gene: TRBJ2-6
d_gene: .
CDR3nt: TGTGCCAGCAGCCCAATATTTGGGGCCAACGTCCTGACTTTC
CDR3aa: CASSPIFGANVLTF

abundance: .
v_gene: TRBV29-1
j_gene: TRBJ2-1
d_gene: TRBD2
CDR3nt: TGCAGCGTTTCTGCTAGCGGGGCCAATGAGCAGTTCTTC
CDR3aa: CSVSASGANEQFF

abundance: .
v_gene: TRBV3-1
j_gene: TRBJ1-6
d_gene: .
CDR3nt: TGTGCCAGCAGCCAACCCCCTCCGGGTTCACCCCTCCACTTT
CDR3aa: CASSQPPPGSPLHF

abundance: .
v_gene: TRBV29-1
j_gene: TRBJ2-3
d_gene: .
CDR3nt: TGCAGCGTTGTTGAGACAGCGAGCACAGATACGCAGTATTTT
CDR3aa: CSVVETASTDTQYF

abundance: .
v_gene: TRBV12-3/TRBV12-4
j_gene: TRBJ2-5
d_gene: TRBD2
CDR3nt: TGTGCCAGCAGTCCGCTAGCGGGAGGGGGGACCCAGTACTTC
CDR3aa: CASSPLAGGGTQYF

abundance: .
v_gene: TRBV7-2
j_gene: TRBJ1-1
d_gene: .
CDR3nt: TGTGCCAGCAGCTTATATGGACGGAACACTGAAGCTTTCTTT
CDR3aa: CASSLYGRNTEAFF

abundance: .
v_gene: TRBV12-3/TRBV12-4
j_gene: TRBJ2-4
d_gene: TRBD2
CDR3nt: TGTGCCAGCAGTTTGGTAACGGGAGGCAAAAACATTCAGTACTTC
CDR3aa: CASSLVTGGKNIQYF

abundance: once
v_gene: TRBV7-2
j_gene: TRBJ2-7
d_gene: .
CDR3nt: TGTGCCAGCAGCTTGGTCAACGGGATGGGGGCCGAGCAGTACTTC
CDR3aa: CASSLVNGMGAEQYF

abundance: .
v_gene: TRBV30
j_gene: TRBJ1-2
d_gene: .
CDR3nt: TGTGCCTGGAGGGACAGTTCCGACTATGGCTACACCTTC
CDR3aa: CAWRDSSDYGYTF